Presented here are 8 T cell receptor beta chains from one specimen sequenced in a study of spatial heterogeneity in lung cancer (dated by TCRdb to between 2018 and 2021). Their specific antigens are unknown. Receptor amplification or capture employed 5' RACE. Sequencer: NextSeq 500. The public reads were quality trimmed at Q25 with fastp and then assembled into clones with MiXCR by TCRdb, keeping productive beta chains. Duplicate CDR3 protein sequences are folded into a single record with the most common DNA and genes. The sample profile shows under 8,500 distinct CDR3 sequences; 9.6% of them were found once. 9% to 15% of the sample is in the top ten clones. Read against the paper, the sample's time point label means: sample taken at primary tumor resection. Findings and caveats that apply to the study as a whole: The tumor nonsynonymous mutation count correlated with the number of expanded alpha and beta TCRs within the tumor.

Sample: lung tumor tissue, taken at surgery. Source of these receptors: a male donor with early-stage non-small cell lung cancer.

This clonotype was seen ten or more times. The J gene is TRBJ1-4, the V gene TRBV9; D is ambiguous. Trimming took 0 bases from V and 4 from J, leaving 7 bases between them. Looked up from germline, CDR1 is SGDLS and CDR2 is YYNGEE. CDR3 length: 14 residues. The CDR3 DNA is TGTGCCAGCAGCGTAGATTCAAATAATGAAAAACTGTTTTTT. This sequence encodes CASSVDSNNEKLFF. The full variable domain, in which reference TRBV9 and TRBJ1-4 provide the parts outside the CDR3, is DSGVTQTPKHLITATGQRVTLRCSPRSGDLSVYWYQQSLDQGLQFLIQYYNGEERAKGNILERFSAQQFPDLHSELNLSSLELGDSALYFCASSVDSNNEKLFFGSGTQLSVL.

This clonotype has at least ten counts. This rearrangement joins TRBV20-1 to TRBJ2-7; D gene unclear. The V gene lost 1 base and the J gene lost 4 bases, with 8 bases spanning the gap. The CDR3 is made up of 12 amino acids. Germline V gene lookup returns CDR1 DFQATT and CDR2 SNEGSKA (reference sequence). CDR3 loop: CSARVQNYEQYF. Written as DNA, the CDR3 is TGCAGTGCTAGAGTCCAGAATTACGAGCAGTACTTC.

This clonotype was seen repeatedly, ten times or more. The gene calls are TRBV5-1 and TRBJ1-6; D gene unclear. The germline V gene encodes CDR1 SGHRS and CDR2 YFSETQ. Trimming took off 4 bases at V and 5 bases at J, with 10 bases between the two ends. The CDR3 extends over 14 amino acids. CDR3 bases: TGCGCCAGCAGCCCGAGTACGGATAATTCACCCCTCCACTTT. Protein sequence: CASSPSTDNSPLHF. Filled out from reference TRBV5-1 and TRBJ1-6, the complete variable domain reads KAGVTQTPRYLIKTRGQQVTLSCSPISGHRSVSWYQQTPGQGLQFLFEYFSETQRNKGNFPGRFSGRQFSNSRSEMNVSTLELGDSALYLCASSPSTDNSPLHFGNGTRLTVT.

This clonotype was found many times. V gene TRBV7-9 combines with J gene TRBJ2-7, with a tentative D call TRBD2 (6 bases). V was pared by 4 bases and J by 4 bases, with 11 bases between. The germline V gene encodes CDR1 SEHNR and CDR2 FQNEAQ (reference sequence). This CDR3 is built from 13 residues. The CDR3 sequence is CASSSGTLYEQYF. The CDR3 bases are TGTGCCAGCAGCTCCGGGACTCTGTACGAGCAGTACTTC.

At least ten counts were recorded for this clonotype. The rearrangement joins TRBV5-1 to TRBJ2-2; 9 nucleotides agree with TRBD1. This CDR3 comprises 15 residues. J was trimmed by 3 bases and V by 0 bases; bases with no gene match: 0. CDR1 is SGHRS and CDR2 is YFSETQ in the germline V gene. The CDR3 bases are TGCGCCAGCAGCTTGGGGGACAGGGACACCGGGGAGCTGTTTTTT. Protein product: CASSLGDRDTGELFF.

The rearrangement links TRBV6-6 to TRBJ2-3; D not resolved. Germline-derived CDR1 and CDR2 are MNHNY and SVGAGI (reference sequence). This CDR3 comprises 12 residues. The V end lost 2 bases, the J end lost 6 bases, and 6 bases lay between the germline ends. For the CDR3, the DNA is TGTGCCAGCAGTTACGCCTGGGATACGCAGTATTTT. Its translation: CASSYAWDTQYF.

By share of the sample, this clonotype is medium-sized. The rearrangement uses TRBV29-1 and TRBJ1-2; 8 positions match TRBD1. The germline V gene has CDR1 SQVTM and CDR2 ANQGSEA. The CDR3 loop spans 13 amino acids. The ends lost 5 bases at V and 4 bases at J; junction bases unmatched: 6. The CDR3 region has the DNA TGCAGCGTTCAGGACAGGGAGGGCTATGGCTACACCTTC. This codes for CSVQDREGYGYTF.

The rearrangement links TRBV7-9 to TRBJ2-3, with a possible D match to TRBD1 (6 bases). The germline V gene has CDR1 SEHNR and CDR2 FQNEAQ (reference sequence). The CDR3 loop spans 14 amino acids. Trimming removed 4 bases at V and 8 bases at J, with 16 bases between. CDR3 DNA sequence: TGTGCCAGCAGCTCCCTTGCAGGGGCCCTTACGCAGTATTTT. Residues: CASSSLAGALTQYF.